A selection of T cell receptor beta chains follows, all from one sample in a study of cytomegalovirus exposure and HLA in healthy donors. TCRdb's table, derived via immunoSEQ multiplex PCR, lists solely in-frame clones and lacks some. Among about 160,000 clones listed, 80% were seen once. Sequencing used PBMCs. The origin of the receptors is a man aged 25 to 40 in good health and CMV-seronegative. The CDR3 runs from the conserved cysteine through the conserved F or W. Each record gives: J gene, V gene, clone size, D gene, CDR3 DNA, CDR3 protein. A D gene is named only where the DNA matches it firmly. A clone size is listed for some rows: how often the clone was seen (once, few, many), or a class if it is expanded.

J: TRBJ1-1
V: TRBV7-9
size: -
D: -
DNA: TGTGCCAGCAACCCACAGGTGCCGAGAGGCACTGAAGCTTTCTTT
CDR3: CASNPQVPRGTEAFF

J: TRBJ1-2
V: TRBV7-2
size: -
D: -
DNA: TGTGCCAGCAGCTCTCACAGCTATGGCTACACCTTC
CDR3: CASSSHSYGYTF

J: TRBJ1-4
V: TRBV15
size: -
D: -
DNA: TGTGCCACCAGCAGAGACGGCCCGGGGAGGGAAAAACTGTTTTTT
CDR3: CATSRDGPGREKLFF

J: TRBJ1-4
V: TRBV30
size: -
D: -
DNA: TGTGCCTGGAGAGGGAGGGTCACTAATGAAAAACTGTTTTTT
CDR3: CAWRGRVTNEKLFF

J: TRBJ1-2
V: TRBV27
size: -
D: -
DNA: TGTGCCAGCAGTTTATCGATCACAGGGAGCTATGGCTACACCTTC
CDR3: CASSLSITGSYGYTF

J: TRBJ1-2
V: TRBV30
size: -
D: -
DNA: TGTGCCTGGAGTGTACAAAGTTCCGCTAACTATGGCTACACCTTC
CDR3: CAWSVQSSANYGYTF

J: TRBJ1-4
V: TRBV28
size: -
D: -
DNA: TGTGCCAGCAGTTTCTCTGGGACTTCTCGTGTAGAAAAACTGTTTTTT
CDR3: CASSFSGTSRVEKLFF

J: TRBJ2-7
V: TRBV6-5
size: -
D: -
DNA: TGTGCCAGCAGGGAGGCTAGCGACTCCTACGAGCAGTACTTC
CDR3: CASREASDSYEQYF

J: TRBJ1-2
V: TRBV29-1
size: -
D: TRBD1
DNA: TGCAGCGTTACCATGACAGGGTTCCGTGGCTACACCTTC
CDR3: CSVTMTGFRGYTF

J: TRBJ2-7
V: TRBV27
size: few
D: TRBD1
DNA: TGTGCCAGCAGTTTGGATCGAGGGGGCGCTTACGAGCAGTACTTC
CDR3: CASSLDRGGAYEQYF

J: TRBJ2-5
V: TRBV7-9
size: -
D: -
DNA: TGTGCCAGCAGCTCCCGTGGACAGACGTACCAAGAGACCCAGTACTTC
CDR3: CASSSRGQTYQETQYF

J: TRBJ2-1
V: TRBV10-3
size: -
D: -
DNA: TGTGCCATCAGTGTGGCAGGGGAATACAATGAGCAGTTCTTC
CDR3: CAISVAGEYNEQFF

J: TRBJ1-6
V: TRBV6-5
size: once
D: -
DNA: TGTGCCAGCAGGGCCCCGGGCGGGGATTCACCCCTCCACTTT
CDR3: CASRAPGGDSPLHF

J: TRBJ2-7
V: TRBV9
size: -
D: TRBD2
DNA: TGTGCCAGCAGCGTAGCTAGCGGAAACGAGCAGTACTTC
CDR3: CASSVASGNEQYF

J: TRBJ2-6
V: TRBV5-6
size: -
D: -
DNA: TGTGCCAGCAGCCCCCAGGCCCGAGCCAACGTCCTGACTTTC
CDR3: CASSPQARANVLTF

J: TRBJ1-1
V: TRBV15
size: -
D: -
DNA: TGTGCCACCAGCAGAGATAGGAACACTGAAGCTTTCTTT
CDR3: CATSRDRNTEAFF

J: TRBJ2-1
V: TRBV6-5
size: -
D: -
DNA: TGTGCCAGCAGTTTAAGGGGGACCTTCTACAATGAGCAGTTCTTC
CDR3: CASSLRGTFYNEQFF

J: TRBJ2-1
V: TRBV7-2
size: once
D: TRBD2
DNA: TGTGCCAGCAGCTCGGGGACTAGCGGGAGGATCTACAATGAGCAGTTCTTC
CDR3: CASSSGTSGRIYNEQFF

J: TRBJ1-1
V: TRBV6-1
size: -
D: TRBD1
DNA: TGTGCCAGCAGTTCCCCAGGGGGGACTGAAGCTTTCTTT
CDR3: CASSSPGGTEAFF

J: TRBJ1-3
V: TRBV7-2
size: -
D: -
DNA: TGTGCCAGCAGCTACAGGAACACCATATATTTT
CDR3: CASSYRNTIYF

J: TRBJ2-7
V: TRBV10-2
size: few
D: TRBD2
DNA: TGCGCCAGCAGTGAGTCGGCTATGGGACTAGAGGCCGAGCAGTACTTC
CDR3: CASSESAMGLEAEQYF

J: TRBJ2-1
V: TRBV6-5
size: -
D: TRBD2
DNA: TGTGCCAGCAGCCGGGGGGGGGAGTGGTTAAATGAGCAGTTCTTC
CDR3: CASSRGGEWLNEQFF

J: TRBJ2-1
V: TRBV7-6
size: -
D: -
DNA: TGTGCCAGCAGCTTATTCGGCGGGGCCTACAATGAGCAGTTCTTC
CDR3: CASSLFGGAYNEQFF

J: TRBJ1-3
V: TRBV9
size: -
D: -
DNA: TGTGCCAGCAGCGTAGCAGGGTCTGGAAACACCATATATTTT
CDR3: CASSVAGSGNTIYF

J: TRBJ2-5
V: TRBV19
size: few
D: -
DNA: TGTGCCAGTAGTTTGGGGGCCGCCCAGTACTTC
CDR3: CASSLGAAQYF

J: TRBJ1-1
V: TRBV30
size: -
D: -
DNA: TGTGCCTGGAGTGTCGGAGGGAACACTGAAGCTTTCTTT
CDR3: CAWSVGGNTEAFF

J: TRBJ1-6
V: TRBV27
size: -
D: TRBD1
DNA: TGCGCCAGCAGTCCAGGACAGGGTTATTCACCCCTCCACTTT
CDR3: CASSPGQGYSPLHF

J: TRBJ1-4
V: TRBV2
size: -
D: -
DNA: TGTGCCAGCAGTGACCGCTATAATGAAAAACTGTTTTTT
CDR3: CASSDRYNEKLFF

J: TRBJ1-2
V: TRBV7-9
size: -
D: TRBD1
DNA: TGTGCCAGCAGCTTATTCATAAGGAGGACAGGGCAGAAGGAAGGCTACACCTTC
CDR3: CASSLFIRRTGQKEGYTF

J: TRBJ2-1
V: TRBV23-1
size: -
D: -
DNA: TGCGCCAGCACCAACTTCAGGGAAATCTACTACAATGAGCAGTTCTTC
CDR3: CASTNFREIYYNEQFF

J: TRBJ2-7
V: TRBV7-6
size: -
D: TRBD1
DNA: TGTGCCAGCAGCTTAACACAGGGGGCGGGGAACGAGCAGTACTTC
CDR3: CASSLTQGAGNEQYF

J: TRBJ1-5
V: TRBV19
size: -
D: -
DNA: TGTGCCAGTAGTATGATACGGACAGCTAGCAATCAGCCCCAGCATTTT
CDR3: CASSMIRTASNQPQHF

J: TRBJ1-4
V: TRBV5-1
size: -
D: TRBD1
DNA: TGCGCCAGCGGGCGACAGGGAGGAGGTGATGAAAAACTGTTTTTT
CDR3: CASGRQGGGDEKLFF

J: TRBJ1-5
V: TRBV27
size: once
D: TRBD1
DNA: TGTGCCAGCAGTCCCGCCGGGGACAGGGGAAGCAATCAGCCCCAGCATTTT
CDR3: CASSPAGDRGSNQPQHF

J: TRBJ2-1
V: TRBV6-1
size: -
D: -
DNA: TGTGCCAGCAGTGACGGTGGGAGCTCCTACAATGAGCAGTTCTTC
CDR3: CASSDGGSSYNEQFF

J: TRBJ1-2
V: TRBV5-1
size: -
D: TRBD1
DNA: TGCGCCAGCAGCAGAGCCGACAGGGATGAGGTCTACACCTTC
CDR3: CASSRADRDEVYTF

J: TRBJ2-1
V: TRBV9
size: -
D: TRBD2
DNA: TGTGCCAGCAGCCCTCGGGAGGGCCCCTCCTACAATGAGCAGTTCTTC
CDR3: CASSPREGPSYNEQFF

J: TRBJ1-1
V: TRBV18
size: -
D: -
DNA: TGTGCCAGCTCACCACCGGGGGGAGGGTACACTGAAGCTTTCTTT
CDR3: CASSPPGGGYTEAFF

J: TRBJ2-3
V: TRBV28
size: -
D: TRBD2
DNA: TGTGCCAGCCTCACTAGCGGGAAAGGTTATACGCAGTATTTT
CDR3: CASLTSGKGYTQYF

J: TRBJ2-3
V: TRBV28
size: -
D: TRBD2
DNA: TGTGCCAGCGGCACCTGGGGTAGCGGGGGCCCAGATACGCAGTATTTT
CDR3: CASGTWGSGGPDTQYF

J: TRBJ1-5
V: TRBV30
size: -
D: -
DNA: TGTGCCTGGAGTAGAGGCAGCGGGAATCAGCCCCAGCATTTT
CDR3: CAWSRGSGNQPQHF

J: TRBJ2-3
V: TRBV28
size: -
D: TRBD2
DNA: TGTGCCAGCAGTTTAGGACTAGCGGGGTTCACAGATACGCAGTATTTT
CDR3: CASSLGLAGFTDTQYF

J: TRBJ1-6
V: TRBV7-8
size: once
D: -
DNA: TGTGCCAGCAGCCTTTTGACAGGTAATTCACCCCTCCACTTT
CDR3: CASSLLTGNSPLHF

J: TRBJ2-2
V: TRBV6-6
size: -
D: -
DNA: TGTGCCAGCAGTTACCAGGGCGGGGAGCTGTTTTTT
CDR3: CASSYQGGELFF

J: TRBJ1-5
V: TRBV7-9
size: -
D: TRBD1
DNA: TGTGCCAGCAGCTTAGACCCAACAGGGGTGGACAATCAGCCCCAGCATTTT
CDR3: CASSLDPTGVDNQPQHF

J: TRBJ2-1
V: TRBV27
size: -
D: -
DNA: TGTGCCAGCAGTAAGGGGCAGGGTGCATACAATGAGCAGTTCTTC
CDR3: CASSKGQGAYNEQFF

J: TRBJ2-7
V: TRBV4-3
size: -
D: TRBD1
DNA: TGCGCCAGCAGCCATAAGACAGGGGCTACCTACGAGCAGTACTTC
CDR3: CASSHKTGATYEQYF

J: TRBJ2-5
V: TRBV21-1
size: -
D: -
DNA: TGTGCCAGCAGCAAACCCGCGGACAGGAGAGAAGAGACCCAGTACTTC
CDR3: CASSKPADRREETQYF

J: TRBJ1-5
V: TRBV21-1
size: -
D: -
DNA: TGTGCCAGCAGCAAAGAGGAACCCCAGGATCCAGGTCAGCCCCAGCATTTT
CDR3: CASSKEEPQDPGQPQHF

J: TRBJ1-5
V: TRBV30
size: -
D: TRBD1
DNA: TGTGCCTGGAGTGTACGGGACAGGGTTATGGGGCAGCCCCAGCATTTT
CDR3: CAWSVRDRVMGQPQHF

J: TRBJ2-1
V: TRBV13
size: -
D: TRBD2
DNA: TGTGCCAGCAGCTTCCGTGGACTAGCGGGAGACAGCTACAATGAGCAGTTCTTC
CDR3: CASSFRGLAGDSYNEQFF

J: TRBJ2-7
V: TRBV6-6
size: -
D: -
DNA: TGTGCCAGTGGTCGGGTCCAGGGGAGAGCCGAGCAGTACTTC
CDR3: CASGRVQGRAEQYF

J: TRBJ1-2
V: TRBV29-1
size: -
D: TRBD1
DNA: TGCAGCGGGATGACAGGGGGCGCTTCGTACGGCTACACCTTC
CDR3: CSGMTGGASYGYTF

J: TRBJ1-2
V: TRBV7-3
size: once
D: -
DNA: TGTGCCAGCAGCTTAAGCGGGGCGGCTAACTATGGCTACACCTTC
CDR3: CASSLSGAANYGYTF

J: TRBJ2-7
V: TRBV29-1
size: few
D: -
DNA: TGCAGCGTTGAAAACGAGGAGGAGGGCCCCTACGAGCAGTACTTC
CDR3: CSVENEEEGPYEQYF

J: TRBJ1-2
V: TRBV7-9
size: -
D: -
DNA: TGTGCCAGCAGCTTGGGGGGGAACGGCTACACCTTC
CDR3: CASSLGGNGYTF

J: TRBJ2-2
V: TRBV13
size: -
D: -
DNA: TGTGCCAGCAGCTTAGGCGGGTCCGGGGAGCTGTTTTTT
CDR3: CASSLGGSGELFF

J: TRBJ2-2
V: TRBV10-2
size: few
D: -
DNA: TGCGCCAGCAGTGAGTTAAGGGGACATGGGATTACCGGGGAGCTGTTTTTT
CDR3: CASSELRGHGITGELFF

J: TRBJ1-4
V: TRBV5-1
size: -
D: -
DNA: TGCGCCAGCAGCCAGACAGGACCTACAACTAATGAAAAACTGTTTTTT
CDR3: CASSQTGPTTNEKLFF

J: TRBJ2-3
V: TRBV11-3
size: -
D: TRBD2
DNA: TGTGCCAGCAGCTTCGGGAGGGTCACAGATACGCAGTATTTT
CDR3: CASSFGRVTDTQYF